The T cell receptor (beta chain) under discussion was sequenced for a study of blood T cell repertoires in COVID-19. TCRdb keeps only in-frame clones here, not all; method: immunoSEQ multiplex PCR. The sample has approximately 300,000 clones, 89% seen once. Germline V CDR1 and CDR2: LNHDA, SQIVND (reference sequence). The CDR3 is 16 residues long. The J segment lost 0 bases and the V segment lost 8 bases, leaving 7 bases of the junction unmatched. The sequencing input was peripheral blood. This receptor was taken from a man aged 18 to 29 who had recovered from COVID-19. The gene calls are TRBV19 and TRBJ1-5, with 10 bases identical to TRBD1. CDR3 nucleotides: TGTGCCAGTGAAGGGACAGGGGATGATAGCAATCAGCCCCAGCATTTT. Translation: CASEGTGDDSNQPQHF.